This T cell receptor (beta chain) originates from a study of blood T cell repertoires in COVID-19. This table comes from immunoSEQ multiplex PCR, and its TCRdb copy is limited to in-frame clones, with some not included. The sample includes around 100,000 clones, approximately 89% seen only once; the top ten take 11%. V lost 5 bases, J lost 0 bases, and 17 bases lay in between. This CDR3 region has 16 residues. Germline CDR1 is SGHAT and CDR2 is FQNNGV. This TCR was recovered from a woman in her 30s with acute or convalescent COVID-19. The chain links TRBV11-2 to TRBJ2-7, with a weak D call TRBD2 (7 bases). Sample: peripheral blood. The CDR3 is CASSLSGRGGSYEQYF. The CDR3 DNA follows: TGTGCCAGCAGCCTTTCGGGTAGGGGGGGCTCCTACGAGCAGTACTTC.